Listed below are T cell receptor beta chains from one sample, sequenced in a study of CD8 T cells in ankylosing spondylitis. Via MiXCR, TCRdb re-called the 5' RACE reads, giving one row per CDR3 protein. This table holds about 220,000 distinct CDR3 sequences, approximately 20% found once. Sequences were obtained from blood, either unsorted or a sorted T cell fraction (not recorded which). The source of these receptors is a male donor with ankylosing spondylitis. Each CDR3 is given with its conserved first and last residue. A D gene is named only where the DNA matches it firmly. Size tells how often a clone was seen (once, few, many) or the class of an expanded clone, and some rows leave it out.

V	D	J	size	CDR3	DNA
TRBV7-8	TRBD2	TRBJ2-1	.	CASRLLAGVSDEQFF	TGTGCCAGCAGACTACTAGCGGGAGTCTCCGATGAGCAGTTCTTC
TRBV6-5	TRBD2	TRBJ2-1	.	CASSYSSGGNYNEQFF	TGTGCCAGCAGTTACTCTAGCGGGGGTAACTACAATGAGCAGTTCTTC
TRBV11-2	.	TRBJ2-5	.	CASSSTSMETQYF	TGTGCCAGCAGTTCAACTAGTATGGAGACCCAGTACTTC
TRBV28	.	TRBJ2-1	.	CASSSQSSYNEQFF	TGTGCCAGCAGTTCCCAGAGCTCCTACAATGAGCAGTTCTTC
TRBV11-2	TRBD2	TRBJ2-7	.	CASSTSGSYEQYF	TGTGCCAGCAGCACTAGCGGTTCCTACGAGCAGTACTTC
TRBV10-2	TRBD1	TRBJ2-7	.	CASSEGQGIYEQYF	TGCGCCAGCAGTGAGGGACAGGGGATCTACGAGCAGTACTTC
TRBV12-3/TRBV12-4	TRBD2	TRBJ2-3	.	CASSPGLAGAYKTDTQYF	TGTGCCAGCAGTCCGGGACTAGCGGGAGCTTACAAAACAGATACGCAGTATTTT
TRBV5-1	.	TRBJ2-3	.	CASSYRGGDTQYF	TGCGCCAGCAGCTACCGGGGAGGAGATACGCAGTATTTT
TRBV28	.	TRBJ2-1	many	CASWGASYNEQFF	TGTGCCAGTTGGGGGGCCTCCTACAATGAGCAGTTCTTC
TRBV27	TRBD1	TRBJ2-7	many	CASRDRGYEQYF	TGTGCCAGCAGAGACAGGGGCTACGAGCAGTACTTC
TRBV11-2	TRBD2	TRBJ2-1	few	CASSSSGRSPNEQFF	TGTGCCAGCAGCTCAAGCGGGAGATCTCCCAATGAGCAGTTCTTC
TRBV3-1	.	TRBJ2-2	.	CASRTSGTVFANTGELFF	TGTGCCAGCAGGACCTCCGGGACGGTTTTTGCGAACACCGGGGAGCTGTTTTTT
TRBV11-2	TRBD2	TRBJ2-3	.	CASSLDEWLAGGTDTQYF	TGTGCCAGCAGCTTAGATGAGTGGCTAGCGGGAGGGACGGATACGCAGTATTTT
TRBV7-6	.	TRBJ1-6	few	CASSDKGGLNSPLHF	TGTGCCAGCAGCGACAAGGGGGGCCTGAATTCACCCCTCCACTTT
TRBV3-1	.	TRBJ2-3	few	CASSRWETTSTDTQYF	TGTGCCAGCAGCCGATGGGAGACGACTAGCACAGATACGCAGTATTTT